Listed here is a single TCR beta chain. The entry originates in a study of shared clonotypes between healthy human individuals. The germline CDR1 and CDR2 sequences are SGHTA and FQGNSA. Trimming took off 0 bases at V and 8 bases at J, with 16 bases between the two ends. The CDR3 has 15 residues. Libraries were prepared by immunoSEQ multiplex PCR; TCRdb keeps only in-frame clonotypes and omits some of them. The table shows roughly 450,000 clones, with approximately 79% occurring only once. Genomic DNA from unsorted samples was obtained from about 88 million PBMCs (per sample). Sample: PBMCs. The sequence was obtained from a woman in her thirties or forties in good health. Some clones in this sample may be carry-over from other donors' samples. The V call is TRBV7-2, the J call TRBJ1-2; a weak D match, TRBD1 (5 bases). CDR3 residues: CASSLAGGNQGGYTF. The CDR3, as DNA: TGTGCCAGCAGCTTAGCCGGGGGTAATCAGGGCGGCTACACCTTC.